This T cell receptor beta chain was sequenced in a study of human T cells and chemical hapten exposure. Study details: 0.01% DPC was applied to the upper back in patch tests, which were read at 6 days.

Documented time point: pre-sensitization, week 0. Treatment reported: therapeutic diphenylcyclopropenone sensitization with weekly scalp DPC. Findings and limits, study-wide: Having alopecia, donors may respond immunologically unlike healthy people.

Unique molecular identifiers were attached to individual cDNA molecules within the library. Using its own MiXCR run on the RACE reads, TCRdb lists one record per CDR3 protein. Of some 250,000 distinct CDR3 sequences listed, approximately 8% are singletons. A word on this clonotype: Its antigen is not known.

The CDR3 totals 15 residues. V was pared by 4 bases and J by 6 bases, with 5 bases of the junction left unmatched. Looked up from germline, CDR1 is LGHDT and CDR2 is YNNKEL (reference sequence). The chain has TRBV3-1 and TRBJ2-1; TRBD2 aligns across 11 bases. Here the sequenced sample was whole blood, taken in connection with sensitization to the hapten diphenylcyclopropenone (DPC). The clonotype originates from a man younger than 30 with alopecia areata. Some clones in this sample may be carry-over from other donors' samples. CDR3: CASSRAGTSGNEQFF. CDR3 nucleotides: TGTGCCAGCAGCCGGGCCGGGACTAGCGGCAATGAGCAGTTCTTC.